The next 28 T cell receptor beta chains were all read from a single sample in a study of cytomegalovirus exposure and HLA in healthy donors. PCR primers comprised 60 Vbeta and 13 Jbeta primers. TCRdb's copy holds only in-frame clones and misses some; the assay was immunoSEQ multiplex PCR. This sample yields 200,000 to 250,000 clones, of which approximately 78% are seen a single time; 2.7% belongs to the top ten. Sequenced: PBMCs. These receptor sequences come from a woman in her forties in good health and CMV-seronegative.

In this sample, this clone turned up once. The chain uses TRBV6-1 and TRBJ2-1; D gene ambiguous. Germline assignment: CDR1 MNHNS and CDR2 SASEGT. V was pared by 6 bases and J by 3 bases, with 9 bases between. The length of the CDR3 is 13 residues. CDR3 bases: TGTGCCAGCAGGCAGTATGGCTACAATGAGCAGTTCTTC. Translating it yields CASRQYGYNEQFF.

The chain carries TRBV4-2 and TRBJ2-1; D possibly corresponds to TRBD2 (6 bases). CDR3 length: 14 residues. The germline CDR1 and CDR2 sequences are LGHNA and YNFKEQ. V lost 1 base to trimming and J lost 8 bases, with 12 bases between them. Here the CDR3 reads CASSQGRLVDEQFF. As DNA, the CDR3 is TGTGCCAGCAGCCAAGGACGACTAGTCGATGAGCAGTTCTTC.

The chain recombines TRBV18 with TRBJ2-7; 8 nucleotides agree with TRBD1. The CDR3 is made up of 13 amino acids. Losses at the gene ends were 2 bases for V and 3 bases for J; bases not matched to a gene: 0. The germline gives CDR1 KGHSH, CDR2 LQKENI. The CDR3 DNA reads TGTGCCAGCTCACCAGGGACAGGCTACGAGCAGTACTTC. Its protein product is CASSPGTGYEQYF.

The chain joins TRBV5-1 to TRBJ1-6; 11 positions agree with TRBD1. CDR3 length: 16 residues. Germline V gives CDR1 SGHRS, CDR2 YFSETQ. Trimming removed 0 bases from V and 10 bases from J; junction bases left unmatched: 6. In nucleotides, the CDR3 is TGCGCCAGCAGCTTGGCTGCGGGACAGGGGGGATCACCCCTCCACTTT. Its protein product is CASSLAAGQGGSPLHF.

V is TRBV4-2 and J is TRBJ2-1; 13 bases agree with TRBD2. The CDR3 has 17 residues. Per germline, CDR1 LGHNA and CDR2 YNFKEQ. J lost 8 bases, V lost 1 base, and 8 bases had no gene match. As DNA, the CDR3 is TGTGCCAGCAGCCAAGCAGGCAGGACTAGCGGGAGCGATGAGCAGTTCTTC. Translation: CASSQAGRTSGSDEQFF.

J is TRBJ1-2 and V is TRBV2, with D maybe TRBD1 (5 bases). V dropped 3 bases and J dropped 8 bases, with 13 bases sitting between them. CDR1 and CDR2 (germline): SNHLY, FYNNEI. CDR3 length: 13 residues. This CDR3 is CASSEGRVDGYTF. In nucleotides, the CDR3 is TGTGCCAGCAGTGAGGGCAGGGTAGACGGCTACACCTTC.

This chain joins TRBV27 and TRBJ2-1; possibly TRBD1 for D (6 bases). The germline CDR1 and CDR2 sequences are MNHEY and SMNVEV (reference sequence). Trimming pared 3 bases from V and 6 bases from J, leaving 15 bases between. CDR3 length: 15 residues. Written as DNA, the CDR3 is TGTGCCAGCAGTTTGCCCCGAACAGGGTCCAATGAGCAGTTCTTC. This encodes CASSLPRTGSNEQFF.

V usage is TRBV6-5 and J usage is TRBJ2-1; the match to TRBD1 covers 10 bases. Per germline, CDR1 MNHEY and CDR2 SVGAGI. V dropped 8 bases and J dropped 7; count of bases not matched to a gene: 11. This CDR3 is 15 amino acids long. CDR3 loop: CASAPDRGRGNEQFF. The CDR3 nucleotides read TGTGCCAGCGCCCCAGACAGGGGGCGAGGAAATGAGCAGTTCTTC.

The chain couples TRBV19 to TRBJ2-7; D gene unclear. The germline CDR1 and CDR2 sequences are LNHDA and SQIVND (reference sequence). The ends were cut back, 4 bases at V and 4 bases at J, with 5 bases in the middle. The CDR3 has 11 amino acids. CDR3 bases: TGTGCCAGTAGTAACGGGTACGAGCAGTACTTC. Protein product: CASSNGYEQYF. Variable domain in full (rest from reference TRBV19 and TRBJ2-7): DGGITQSPKYLFRKEGQNVTLSCEQNLNHDAMYWYRQDPGQGLRLIYYSQIVNDFQKGDIAEGYSVSREKKESFPLTVTSAQKNPTAFYLCASSNGYEQYFGPGTRLTVT.

The chain links TRBV6-1 to TRBJ2-7; TRBD1 matches 8 bases. Germline V gives CDR1 MNHNS, CDR2 SASEGT. V gave up 6 bases and J gave up 2 bases; unmatched junction bases: 9. This CDR3 region has 15 residues. CDR3 region: CASRNAAGGPYEQYF. DNA of the CDR3: TGTGCCAGCAGGAATGCCGCAGGGGGCCCCTACGAGCAGTACTTC.

This clone was counted a single time. CDR3: CAIKQGPGDEKLFF. CDR3 bases: TGTGCCATCAAACAGGGCCCAGGGGATGAAAAACTGTTTTTT. V usage is TRBV10-3 and J usage is TRBJ1-4, with D tentatively TRBD1 (6 bases). This CDR3 region has 14 residues. Trimming removed 7 bases at V and 6 bases at J, with 15 bases between. Germline loops: CDR1 ENHRY, CDR2 SYGVKD.

Only one count was recorded for this clone. V and J are TRBV2 and TRBJ1-2; D unclear. In germline, CDR1 is SNHLY, CDR2 FYNNEI. This CDR3 is 14 amino acids long. V lost 6 bases, J lost 5 bases, and 16 bases lay in between. This CDR3 reads CASRENPGTYGYTF. In DNA form, the CDR3 reads TGTGCCAGCAGAGAAAATCCGGGAACATATGGCTACACCTTC.

This chain uses TRBV6-1 with TRBJ2-5; 14 positions match TRBD2. CDR3 length: 17 residues. With V trimmed by 2 bases and J by 4 bases, 6 bases remained unmatched. Per germline, CDR1 MNHNS and CDR2 SASEGT. The CDR3 sequence is CASSEFLTSGRGETQYF. CDR3 nucleotides: TGTGCCAGCAGTGAATTTTTGACTAGCGGGAGGGGAGAGACCCAGTACTTC.

This clone was recorded a few times. The chain has TRBV7-2 and TRBJ2-7; 9 bases are shared with TRBD1. The CDR3 has 15 residues. Trimming at V came to 5 bases and at J to 4 bases, leaving 9 bases not matched to a gene. Germline V lookup: CDR1 SGHTA, CDR2 FQGNSA. CDR3 sequence reads: CASSHTGTGQYEQYF. As DNA, the CDR3 is TGTGCCAGCAGCCACACCGGGACAGGGCAGTACGAGCAGTACTTC. The complete variable domain, with remaining parts taken from reference TRBV7-2 and TRBJ2-7, reads GAGVSQSPSNKVTEKGKDVELRCDPISGHTALYWYRQSLGQGLEFLIYFQGNSAPDKSGLPSDRFSAERTGGSVSTLTIQRTQQEDSAVYLCASSHTGTGQYEQYFGPGTRLTVT.

Here the CDR3 reads CASSLLRDSYEQYF. The CDR3, as DNA: TGTGCCAGCAGCCTATTGCGAGACTCCTACGAGCAGTACTTC. The rearrangement joins TRBV7-9 to TRBJ2-7; D not certain. Per the germline V gene, CDR1 is SEHNR and CDR2 is FQNEAQ (reference sequence). The CDR3 consists of 14 residues. V dropped 5 bases and J dropped 0 bases, with 11 bases sitting between them.

This clone was seen a few times. The chain couples TRBV11-2 to TRBJ2-5; TRBD2 aligns across 10 bases. V lost 0 bases to trimming and J lost 4 bases; unmatched junction nucleotides: 11. Germline V gives CDR1 SGHAT, CDR2 FQNNGV. This CDR3 is 18 amino acids long. Here the CDR3 DNA reads TGTGCCAGCAGCTTAGATAGCAGCGGGAGGGGGGGAGGAGAGACCCAGTACTTC. It yields the protein CASSLDSSGRGGGETQYF.

The chain couples TRBV27 to TRBJ2-4; TRBD2 matches at 14 bases. This CDR3 contains 19 residues. Germline V gene data show CDR1 as MNHEY and CDR2 as SMNVEV (reference sequence). V shed 6 bases and J 7 bases; nucleotides not matched to a gene: 17. The CDR3 DNA reads as TGTGCCAGCAGCACCTTGACCGGGACTAGCGGGAGAAGGGGCAACATTCAGTACTTC. Translated, it gives CASSTLTGTSGRRGNIQYF.

The chain links TRBV2 to TRBJ1-1; 7 nucleotides align to TRBD1. The CDR3 has 11 residues. Germline V gene lookup returns CDR1 SNHLY and CDR2 FYNNEI. Losses at the gene ends were 11 bases for V and 3 bases for J; bases not matched to a gene: 3. CDR3 region: CADREYTEAFF. The CDR3 DNA is TGTGCCGACAGGGAGTACACTGAAGCTTTCTTT.

This rearrangement joins TRBV30 to TRBJ1-3, with 7 bases fitting TRBD1. V shed 2 bases, J shed 4 bases, and the junction held 5 bases outside the gene matches. The germline V gene encodes CDR1 GTSNPN and CDR2 SVGIG (reference sequence). This CDR3 comprises 14 residues. Written as DNA, the CDR3 is TGTGCCTGGAGTTTGGGACAGTCGGGAAACACCATATATTTT. Amino acid sequence: CAWSLGQSGNTIYF. The variable domain in full, completed from reference TRBV30 and TRBJ1-3, reads SQTIHQWPATLVQPVGSPLSLECTVEGTSNPNLYWYRQAAGRGLQLLFYSVGIGQISSEVPQNLSASRPQDRQFILSSKKLLLSDSGFYLCAWSLGQSGNTIYFGEGSWLTVV.

Regarding this clone: A junction boundary mismatches the germline segment, possibly from a read error. Other DNA sequences within the sample encode an identical CDR3. This sequence joins TRBV30 and TRBJ2-1, with a weak D call TRBD1 (6 bases). CDR1 is GTSNPN and CDR2 is SVGIG in the germline V gene (reference sequence). This CDR3 is built from 15 residues. This CDR3 is CAWKGGRVPYNEQFF. The CDR3 nucleotides read TGTGCTTGGAAAGGGGGTCGGGTCCCCTACAATGAGCAGTTCTTC.

The chain uses TRBV7-7 and TRBJ2-5, with 7 nucleotides matching TRBD2. CDR3 size: 13 residues. V lost 5 bases and J lost 7; bases outside the gene matches: 7. Germline assignment: CDR1 SSHAT and CDR2 FNYEAQ (reference sequence). The CDR3: CASSAGLDRTQYF. DNA for the CDR3: TGTGCCAGCAGCGCCGGACTAGATCGGACCCAGTACTTC.

The gene calls are TRBV19 and TRBJ2-7; possibly TRBD1 for D (5 bases). The germline V gene has CDR1 LNHDA and CDR2 SQIVND (reference sequence). V was trimmed by 5 bases and J by 5 bases, leaving 13 bases between them. CDR3 length: 13 amino acids. CDR3 in DNA: TGTGCCAGTAGTGCGAGCAGGGTCCACGAGCAGTACTTC. Translation gives CASSASRVHEQYF. The full variable domain, completed using reference TRBV19 and TRBJ2-7, is DGGITQSPKYLFRKEGQNVTLSCEQNLNHDAMYWYRQDPGQGLRLIYYSQIVNDFQKGDIAEGYSVSREKKESFPLTVTSAQKNPTAFYLCASSASRVHEQYFGPGTRLTVT.

This chain uses TRBV4-1 with TRBJ2-3, with TRBD2 as a possible D gene (6 bases). Germline V lookup: CDR1 MGHRA, CDR2 YSYEKL. This CDR3 comprises 15 residues. The germline V and J ends were trimmed by 1 base and 1 base, with 9 bases remaining between them. In DNA form, the CDR3 reads TGCGCCAGCAGCCAAGCTAGCGTTGGCACAGATACGCAGTATTTT. It yields the protein CASSQASVGTDTQYF.

This chain connects TRBV6-5 to TRBJ2-3; D gene uncertain. The CDR3 spans 15 residues. Trimming removed 0 bases from V and 2 bases from J, with 9 bases in between. CDR1 is MNHEY, CDR2 SVGAGI, per germline. In DNA form, the CDR3 reads TGTGCCAGCAGTTACTCGTTCAGCGCCACAGATACGCAGTATTTT. Its translation is CASSYSFSATDTQYF.

The rearrangement links TRBV2 to TRBJ2-5, with 7 bases matching TRBD2. In germline, CDR1 is SNHLY, CDR2 FYNNEI. The CDR3 is 15 residues long. J was trimmed by 4 bases and V by 2 bases; bases with no gene match: 7. Here the CDR3 DNA reads TGTGCCAGCAGTGAATCACTCGGACTAGGAGAGACCCAGTACTTC. As protein: CASSESLGLGETQYF.

CDR3 sequence: CASSPGQGGNQPQHF. CDR3 sequence (DNA): TGTGCCAGCTCACCAGGACAGGGAGGAAATCAGCCCCAGCATTTT. J is TRBJ1-5 and V is TRBV18; 8 bases fit TRBD1. CDR1 is KGHSH, CDR2 LQKENI, per germline. CDR3 size: 15 residues. J was trimmed by 4 bases and V by 2 bases; bases with no gene match: 4. Full variable domain (remainder filled in from reference TRBV18 and TRBJ1-5): NAGVMQNPRHLVRRRGQEARLRCSPMKGHSHVYWYRQLPEEGLKFMVYLQKENIIDESGMPKERFSAEFPKEGPSILRIQQVVRGDSAAYFCASSPGQGGNQPQHFGDGTRLSIL.

The chain is built from TRBV28 and TRBJ2-1; the match to TRBD2 covers 9 bases. The CDR3 is 15 amino acids. V lost 5 bases, J lost 9 bases, and 11 bases stayed unmatched. Per germline, CDR1 MDHEN and CDR2 SYDVKM. The CDR3 loop reads CASSPPLAGVVEQFF. In DNA, the CDR3 is TGTGCCAGCAGTCCCCCTTTAGCGGGAGTGGTTGAGCAGTTCTTC. Complete variable domain (other parts from reference TRBV28 and TRBJ2-1): DVKVTQSSRYLVKRTGEKVFLECVQDMDHENMFWYRQDPGLGLRLIYFSYDVKMKEKGDIPEGYSVSREKKERFSLILESASTNQTSMYLCASSPPLAGVVEQFFGPGTRLTVL.

This chain joins TRBV5-6 and TRBJ1-1; 7 nucleotides line up with TRBD1. Germline CDR1 SGHDT, CDR2 YYEEEE. The CDR3 loop spans 14 amino acids. V dropped 4 bases and J dropped 8; count of bases not matched to a gene: 11. For the CDR3, the DNA is TGTGCCAGCAGCGGATCCGGGACAGTTTACGAAGCTTTCTTT. It codes for CASSGSGTVYEAFF.